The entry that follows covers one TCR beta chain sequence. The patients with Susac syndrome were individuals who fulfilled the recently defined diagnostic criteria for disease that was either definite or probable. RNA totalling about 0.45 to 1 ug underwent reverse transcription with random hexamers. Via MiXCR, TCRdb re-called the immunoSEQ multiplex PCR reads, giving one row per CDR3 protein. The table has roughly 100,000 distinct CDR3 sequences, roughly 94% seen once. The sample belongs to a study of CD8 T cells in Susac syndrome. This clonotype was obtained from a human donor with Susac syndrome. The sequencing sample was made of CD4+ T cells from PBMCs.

CDR3 sequence: CASSRTQGSTEAFF. CDR3 nucleotide sequence: TGTGCCAGCTCACGGACACAGGGGAGCACTGAAGCTTTCTTT. The chain uses TRBV18 and TRBJ1-1; 7 bases agree with TRBD1. This CDR3 has 14 amino acids. CDR1 is KGHSH, CDR2 LQKENI, per germline. V was clipped by 4 bases and J by 4 bases; unmatched bases: 6.